The present TCR beta chain was sequenced within a study of blood T cells in healthy people across ages. Broader study findings: Higher naive T cell percentage went strongly together with higher TCR beta diversity.

PCR was performed a second time for roughly 7 to 11 cycles using a sample-barcoded 5' primer and a J-beta primer mix. MiXCR was run by TCRdb on the 5' RACE reads, yielding one entry per CDR3 protein. The table records about 840,000 distinct CDR3 sequences, about 27% of them present only once. This clonotype was seen only once. Its antigen is unknown. A junction end diverges from the germline sequence, so it may reflect a read error. The CDR3 contains 16 residues. Germline lookup yields CDR1 MNHEY and CDR2 SVGAGI. The data were also submitted as part of a second study, on T cells of mothers and their children. That publication notes: A few mothers and their six children, all healthy Caucasians, donated. Thymic selection shapes TCR recombination output similarly in related and unrelated pairs.

Sequencing used blood. This chain joins TRBV6-5 and TRBJ2-7; maybe TRBD2 (6 bases). The receptor comes from a woman between 40 and 55 years old in good health. The CDR3 nucleotides are TGTGCCGGCAGTTCTCCCCCCTGGGGGGAGGAATACGAGCAGTACTTC. It yields the protein CAGSSPPWGEEYEQYF.